One T cell receptor (beta chain) is described in this entry. The antigen remains undetermined. The data were obtained in a study of cytomegalovirus exposure and HLA in healthy donors. Study conclusions and caveats: Looking again later, the authors saw that most CMV-associated TCR beta chains seemed HLA-restricted.

The donors, nominally healthy at sampling, likely had unrecorded immune exposures. CDR1 and CDR2 from the germline V gene are KGHSH and LQKENI. V dropped 3 bases and J dropped 9; count of bases not matched to a gene: 9. The CDR3 length is 16 residues. Researchers ran the PCR with 60 Vbeta and 13 Jbeta primers. The assay was immunoSEQ multiplex PCR, and TCRdb's table has in-frame clones only and misses some. The sample carries over 150,000 clones, 87% recorded once. V usage is TRBV18 and J usage is TRBJ2-1; 12 bases match TRBD2. The receptor was derived from a woman between 25 and 40 years old in good health and CMV-seronegative. The sequenced sample was PBMCs. The CDR3 sequence is CASSPTLAGGVGEQFF. In nucleotides, the CDR3 is TGTGCCAGCTCACCCACACTAGCGGGAGGCGTGGGTGAGCAGTTCTTC.